This TCR beta chain was profiled in a study of CD4+ T cells in melanoma. CDR1 is SNHLY and CDR2 is FYNNEI in the germline V gene. This CDR3 region has 16 residues. Deletions cut 7 bases from V and 8 bases from J, with 21 bases between. Here immunoSEQ multiplex PCR was the method, and the copy in TCRdb shows in-frame clones only, minus some. This table holds around 100,000 clones, 92% found once. General observations from the study: In melanoma, neoantigen-specific CD4+ T cells reportedly differed in differentiation state. A reported correlation linked neoantigen-specific CD4+ T cells to CD8+, macrophage and B cell function.

Points on this clone: Its antigen is as yet unknown.

The source of this sequence is a human donor with melanoma. Sequenced material: peripheral blood. The gene calls are TRBV2 and TRBJ1-6; D may be TRBD1 (5 bases). The CDR3 region is CASIREEQLSDSPLHF. The CDR3 region has the DNA TGTGCCAGCATCAGGGAAGAACAGCTTAGTGATTCACCCCTCCACTTT.